What follows are 10 T cell receptor beta chains derived from one specimen sequenced in a study of blood T cell repertoires in COVID-19 (TCRdb year 2020). Library preparation used the immunoSEQ multiplex PCR assay. TCRdb took over this immuneACCESS table, retaining in-frame rearrangements with V and J assigned. Such tables are incomplete; in checked studies, under half of the missing clones stem from an unresolved V gene, and the remainder is unexplained. The sample table lists about 88,000 clones, roughly 90% of them with a count of one. 1.5% to 2% of the sample goes to the ten largest clones. The sequenced sample consisted of peripheral blood. The receptors derive from a man aged 60-69 years with acute or convalescent COVID-19.

V usage is TRBV6-2 or TRBV6-3 and J usage is TRBJ2-7; D is perhaps TRBD1 (6 bases). V was pared by 3 bases and J by 5 bases, with 14 bases between. The CDR3 is made up of 14 amino acids. The germline V gene has CDR1 MNHEY and CDR2 SVGEGT. The CDR3, as DNA: TGTGCCAGCAGTTATGTAGGGGGTCAGGACGAGCAGTACTTC. Translation gives CASSYVGGQDEQYF.

This clone was recorded once. The chain joins TRBV6-5 to TRBJ1-5; D not resolved. Trimming shortened V by 6 bases and J by 4 bases, and 13 bases separated the two germline ends. The CDR3 consists of 14 residues. Germline V CDR1 and CDR2: MNHEY, SVGAGI. CDR3 protein: CASRLPGENQPQHF. CDR3 nucleotide sequence: TGTGCCAGCAGACTTCCCGGGGAAAATCAGCCCCAGCATTTT.

The rearrangement links TRBV11-2 to TRBJ2-7, with 9 nucleotides matching TRBD1. After removal of 5 bases from V and 6 bases from J, the junction contained 2 bases not matched to a gene. This CDR3 has 12 amino acids. Germline V gene lookup returns CDR1 SGHAT and CDR2 FQNNGV. This CDR3 is CASSRTGVEQYF. CDR3 bases: TGTGCCAGCAGCAGGACAGGGGTCGAGCAGTACTTC.

V is TRBV10-3 and J is TRBJ2-5; TRBD1 matches 7 bases. V was pared by 10 bases and J by 2 bases, with 7 bases of the junction left unmatched. The germline V gene encodes CDR1 ENHRY and CDR2 SYGVKD. This CDR3 has 13 amino acids. The CDR3 sequence is CATKGQDQETQYF. The DNA for the CDR3 is TGTGCCACCAAAGGACAGGATCAAGAGACCCAGTACTTC.

The V call is TRBV6-5, the J call TRBJ2-1, with TRBD1 matching 9 bases. CDR3 length equals 14 residues. Looked up from germline, CDR1 is MNHEY and CDR2 is SVGAGI. V was clipped by 7 bases and J by 4 bases; unmatched bases: 5. CDR3 bases: TGTGCCAGCAAGGGGACAGGGAAGTACAATGAGCAGTTCTTC. As protein: CASKGTGKYNEQFF.

The gene calls are TRBV7-3 and TRBJ2-3; TRBD2 aligns across 7 bases. This CDR3 has 15 residues. V was clipped by 5 bases and J by 2 bases; unmatched bases: 7. Germline V gene data show CDR1 as SGHTA and CDR2 as FQGTGA. CDR3 region: CASSRGRADTDTQYF. The CDR3 DNA sequence: TGTGCCAGCAGCCGCGGGAGAGCGGACACAGATACGCAGTATTTT.

This clone has only one observation. The gene calls are TRBV19 and TRBJ2-3; 12 bases match TRBD2. CDR1 and CDR2 (germline): LNHDA, SQIVND (reference sequence). The CDR3 extends over 15 amino acids. Trimming cost V 3 bases and J 7 bases; bases outside gene matches: 5. In DNA, the CDR3 is TGTGCCAGTAGTATTAGGCTAGCGGGAGGGAATACGCAGTATTTT. Amino acid sequence: CASSIRLAGGNTQYF.

J is TRBJ1-3 and V is TRBV13, with D unclear. V dropped 1 base and J dropped 2 bases, with 12 bases sitting between them. Germline V lookup: CDR1 PRHDT, CDR2 FYEKMQ (reference sequence). This CDR3 comprises 16 residues. The CDR3 DNA sequence: TGTGCCAGCAGCTTAGAACGACTCACCACTGGAAACACCATATATTTT. Its translation is CASSLERLTTGNTIYF.

The V call is TRBV5-5, the J call TRBJ2-7, with D maybe TRBD2 (6 bases). Germline V lookup: CDR1 SGHKS, CDR2 YYEKEE (reference sequence). V was pared by 5 bases and J by 0 bases, with 12 bases between. The CDR3 extends over 14 amino acids. The CDR3 DNA sequence: TGTGCCAGCAGAAGGGACTCGGTCTCCTACGAGCAGTACTTC. This sequence encodes CASRRDSVSYEQYF.

The chain couples TRBV21-1 to TRBJ1-4. TRBV21-1 is noted as a pseudogene. The CDR3 totals 12 residues. The CDR3 bases are TGTGCCAGCAGCAACGGTGCGAGCGGGCTGTTTTTT. It specifies CASSNGASGLFF.